These 30 T cell receptor beta chains came from one sample sequenced in a study of shared clonotypes between healthy human individuals. Clones were sequenced by immunoSEQ multiplex PCR, and TCRdb holds only the in-frame ones, with some missing. The profile shows some 2,000,000 clones, under 97% of them singletons. The material sequenced was naive CD4+ T cells sorted from blood. Specified subset: CD45RA+ positively selected. The receptors come from a man aged 18 to 30 in good health.

The chain joins TRBV6-5 to TRBJ1-1; the match to TRBD1 covers 7 bases. The CDR3 has 14 residues. Trimming took 6 bases from V and 3 from J; bases not matched to a gene: 7. Germline loops: CDR1 MNHEY, CDR2 SVGAGI. In nucleotides, the CDR3 is TGTGCCAGCAGCATATCACAGGGGTACACTGAAGCTTTCTTT. This codes for CASSISQGYTEAFF.

The J gene is TRBJ2-5, the V gene TRBV5-1; D possibly corresponds to TRBD2 (7 bases). V lost 0 bases, J lost 5 bases, and 11 bases lay in between. Per germline, CDR1 SGHRS and CDR2 YFSETQ. This CDR3 has 14 residues. This chain's CDR3 is CASSLEQGGETQYF. The CDR3 DNA reads as TGCGCCAGCAGCTTGGAACAGGGAGGGGAGACCCAGTACTTC.

V and J are TRBV10-1 and TRBJ2-7, with TRBD2 matching 8 bases. Per the germline V gene, CDR1 is WNHNN and CDR2 is SYGVQD (reference sequence). With 4 bases clipped from V and 6 bases from J, the junction kept 11 bases outside the gene matches. CDR3 length: 15 amino acids. CDR3 nucleotide sequence: TGCGCCAGCAGTGGGGGACTAGTGGGGCTCCGCGAGCAGTACTTC. Protein: CASSGGLVGLREQYF.

The rearrangement uses TRBV27 and TRBJ1-5; the match to TRBD1 covers 8 bases. With V trimmed by 6 bases and J by 6 bases, 13 bases remained unmatched. This CDR3 comprises 16 residues. The germline gives CDR1 MNHEY, CDR2 SMNVEV (reference sequence). The CDR3 reads CASSSGNRGGGQPQHF. CDR3 bases: TGTGCCAGCAGCTCGGGGAACAGGGGGGGCGGTCAGCCCCAGCATTTT.

The rearrangement joins TRBV16 to TRBJ1-3; D gene unclear. V gave up 0 bases and J gave up 2 bases, with 5 bases separating them. The CDR3 consists of 14 residues. CDR1 is KGHSY, CDR2 FQNENV, per germline. In DNA form, the CDR3 reads TGTGCCAGCAGCCAATCCCCGGCTGGAAACACCATATATTTT. This sequence encodes CASSQSPAGNTIYF.

This chain uses TRBV27 with TRBJ2-7, with TRBD2 as a possible D gene (6 bases). In germline, CDR1 is MNHEY, CDR2 SMNVEV (reference sequence). This CDR3 is 15 amino acids long. Trimming removed 7 bases from V and 1 base from J, with 17 bases in between. Here the CDR3 reads CASTRNLASSYEQYF. The DNA of the CDR3 is TGTGCCAGCACTCGGAACCTAGCGAGTTCCTACGAGCAGTACTTC.

This clone was recorded once. The chain's CDR3 is CASSLAEDRTF. DNA for the CDR3: TGCGCCAGCAGCTTGGCCGAGGACAGAACCTTC. The chain couples TRBV5-1 to TRBJ1-2; possibly TRBD1 for D (6 bases). This CDR3 has 11 residues. Trimming took 0 bases from V and 14 from J, leaving 11 bases between them. CDR1 is SGHRS, CDR2 YFSETQ, per germline. The full variable domain, its missing parts supplied by reference TRBV5-1 and TRBJ1-2, is KAGVTQTPRYLIKTRGQQVTLSCSPISGHRSVSWYQQTPGQGLQFLFEYFSETQRNKGNFPGRFSGRQFSNSRSEMNVSTLELGDSALYLCASSLAEDRTFGSGTRLTVV.

The chain has TRBV10-2 and TRBJ1-1; 9 bases fit TRBD1. Germline CDR1 is WSHSY and CDR2 is SAAADI. V shed 6 bases and J 1 base; nucleotides not matched to a gene: 3. The CDR3 covers 14 residues. As DNA, the CDR3 is TGCGCCAGCAGGGGGGACAGGGCGAACACTGAAGCTTTCTTT. This encodes CASRGDRANTEAFF.

On this clone itself: Other DNA variants within this sample encode the same CDR3. This chain connects TRBV5-1 to TRBJ1-2; D possibly corresponds to TRBD1 (6 bases). CDR3 length: 14 amino acids. Trimming left V 0 bases short and J 8 bases short, with 14 bases between. Germline lookup yields CDR1 SGHRS and CDR2 YFSETQ. CDR3 nucleotide sequence: TGCGCCAGCAGCTTGGCCGGGGGGACATACGGCTACACCTTC. Its protein is CASSLAGGTYGYTF.

V and J are TRBV25-1 and TRBJ1-1; no reliable D call. Trimming shortened V by 0 bases and J by 9 bases, and 11 bases separated the two germline ends. This CDR3 region has 13 residues. The germline gives CDR1 MGHDK, CDR2 SYGVNS. This CDR3 is CASSEYAGIQAFF. CDR3 bases: TGTGCCAGCAGTGAATATGCCGGGATTCAAGCTTTCTTT.

This sequence joins TRBV15 and TRBJ2-7; TRBD2 matches at 7 bases. The CDR3 has 16 residues. With V trimmed by 5 bases and J by 2 bases, 12 bases remained unmatched. Germline V gene data show CDR1 as LNHNV and CDR2 as YYDKDF (reference sequence). CDR3 coding DNA: TGTGCCACCAGCCGCAACGACGGGAGGACCCCCTACGAGCAGTACTTC. As protein: CATSRNDGRTPYEQYF. Full variable domain (remainder filled in from reference TRBV15 and TRBJ2-7): DAMVIQNPRYQVTQFGKPVTLSCSQTLNHNVMYWYQQKSSQAPKLLFHYYDKDFNNEADTPDNFQSRRPNTSFCFLDIRSPGLGDTAMYLCATSRNDGRTPYEQYFGPGTRLTVT.

CDR3 region: CASSRRGTVYGYTF. CDR3 in DNA: TGTGCCAGCAGTCGCCGGGGAACGGTCTATGGCTACACCTTC. This chain uses TRBV2 with TRBJ1-2; D gene ambiguous. The CDR3 covers 14 residues. Per germline, CDR1 SNHLY and CDR2 FYNNEI. The ends were cut back, 5 bases at V and 4 bases at J, with 14 bases in the middle.

On this clone itself: One end of the junction does not line up with germline, which may come from a read error. The rearrangement uses TRBV7-7 and TRBJ2-3; D is possibly TRBD1 (5 bases). Per the germline V gene, CDR1 is SSHAT and CDR2 is FNYEAQ (reference sequence). CDR3 length: 12 amino acids. CDR3 bases: TGTGCTAGCAGCTCAGGGTCCGATACGCAGTATTTT. Translating it yields CASSSGSDTQYF.

CDR3 DNA sequence: TGTGCCAGCAGCCAAAGCGGGAGGGCGTCCTACAATGAGCAGTTCTTC. This encodes CASSQSGRASYNEQFF. This sequence joins TRBV7-8 and TRBJ2-1, with 10 bases matching TRBD2. The germline V gene has CDR1 SGHVS and CDR2 FQNEAQ. The CDR3 length is 16 residues. V shed 5 bases, J shed 1 base, and the junction held 5 bases outside the gene matches.

Comments on this clone: This CDR3 fails to terminate in the conserved phenylalanine or tryptophan, so it likely reflects a read error. The limits of the CDR3 on the DNA are not certain, so only TCRdb's listed CDR3 is given. The rearrangement uses TRBV6-5 and TRBJ2-7; the table's TRBD2 call for D was not verified on the DNA. 13 amino acids form the CDR3, both terminal residues included. CDR1 and CDR2 from the germline V gene are MNHEY and SVGAGI. The CDR3 reads CASSYPRKCPGRG.

The chain is built from TRBV10-1 and TRBJ2-1, with a possible D match to TRBD2 (7 bases). Germline CDR1 reads WNHNN; CDR2 reads SYGVQD (reference sequence). Trimming took 0 bases from V and 6 from J, leaving 12 bases between them. This CDR3 has 15 residues. CDR3: CASSESGGPGNEQFF. Written as DNA, the CDR3 is TGCGCCAGCAGTGAGTCGGGGGGGCCGGGCAATGAGCAGTTCTTC.

The rearrangement links TRBV14 to TRBJ1-1; the D is unclear. The V and J ends lost 0 bases and 11 bases respectively, with 16 bases between them. Per the germline V gene, CDR1 is SGHDN and CDR2 is FVKESK. The CDR3 has 14 residues. CDR3 bases: TGTGCCAGCAGCCAAGATCTTGTCGGAGGTGGCGCTTTCTTT. Translating gives CASSQDLVGGGAFF.

The chain recombines TRBV10-3 with TRBJ1-1, with D unclear. The CDR3 is 11 residues long. Trimming left V 6 bases short and J 5 bases short, with 7 bases between. Looked up from germline, CDR1 is ENHRY and CDR2 is SYGVKD. The CDR3 sequence: CAIRSVTEAFF. The CDR3 coding sequence is TGTGCCATCAGGTCCGTAACTGAAGCTTTCTTT.

This chain uses TRBV6-1 with TRBJ2-3, with 7 bases fitting TRBD1. Trimming took 1 base from V and 2 from J; bases not matched to a gene: 6. The germline gives CDR1 MNHNS, CDR2 SASEGT. CDR3 length: 16 amino acids. In DNA form, the CDR3 reads TGTGCCAGCAGTGAAGGGGCAGGGGGACCCACAGATACGCAGTATTTT. Protein product: CASSEGAGGPTDTQYF.

The rearrangement uses TRBV2 and TRBJ2-7; 7 positions match TRBD1. With V trimmed by 2 bases and J by 12 bases, 10 bases remained unmatched. The CDR3 runs to 13 residues. Germline values: CDR1 SNHLY, CDR2 FYNNEI. CDR3 region: CASSERQGARRYF. CDR3 DNA: TGTGCCAGCAGTGAAAGACAGGGCGCGCGTCGGTACTTC.

V usage is TRBV4-3 and J usage is TRBJ2-1, with 12 bases matching TRBD2. In germline, CDR1 is LGHNA, CDR2 YSLEER. This CDR3 has 17 amino acids. The ends lost 4 bases at V and 0 bases at J; junction bases unmatched: 4. This CDR3 reads CASSPRTSGNSYNEQFF. As DNA, the CDR3 is TGCGCCAGCAGCCCAAGGACTAGCGGGAACTCCTACAATGAGCAGTTCTTC.

J is TRBJ1-2 and V is TRBV28; tentative D call: TRBD1 (5 bases). The germline V gene encodes CDR1 MDHEN and CDR2 SYDVKM. CDR3 length: 13 residues. V lost 7 bases to trimming and J lost 8 bases, with 17 bases between them. The CDR3 coding sequence is TGTGCCAGCATAGGTCGACAGCTGGAGGGCTACACCTTC. Translated: CASIGRQLEGYTF.

The chain is built from TRBV5-6 and TRBJ1-5; 11 nucleotides match TRBD1. V lost 4 bases and J lost 2; bases outside the gene matches: 5. This CDR3 has 16 residues. Germline loops: CDR1 SGHDT, CDR2 YYEEEE. CDR3: CASSRRTGGGNQPQHF. CDR3 in DNA: TGTGCCAGCAGCCGACGGACAGGGGGCGGCAATCAGCCCCAGCATTTT.

This chain links TRBV2 with TRBJ2-3; TRBD1 matches 10 bases. The trim removed 6 bases at V and 3 bases at J, leaving 6 bases unmatched. The germline V gene has CDR1 SNHLY and CDR2 FYNNEI. CDR3 length equals 15 residues. CDR3 loop: CASRRTGGPTDTQYF. Written as DNA, the CDR3 is TGTGCCAGCAGACGGACAGGGGGTCCTACAGATACGCAGTATTTT. Complete variable domain (other parts from reference TRBV2 and TRBJ2-3): EPEVTQTPSHQVTQMGQEVILRCVPISNHLYFYWYRQILGQKVEFLVSFYNNEISEKSEIFDDQFSVERPDGSNFTLKIRSTKLEDSAMYFCASRRTGGPTDTQYFGPGTRLTVL.

In the case of this clone: Other nucleotide sequences in the sample specify the same CDR3. The genes are TRBV5-1 and TRBJ1-1; D gene uncertain. The CDR3 has 14 amino acids. Per germline, CDR1 SGHRS and CDR2 YFSETQ. V was clipped by 0 bases and J by 1 base, with 7 bases between them. The DNA for the CDR3 is TGCGCCAGCAGCTTGGTTCCTGGGAACACTGAAGCTTTCTTT. This translates into CASSLVPGNTEAFF.

V and J are TRBV5-1 and TRBJ2-2, with a tentative D call TRBD2 (6 bases). V was trimmed by 4 bases and J by 5 bases, leaving 12 bases between them. Germline V gene data show CDR1 as SGHRS and CDR2 as YFSETQ. CDR3 size: 14 residues. The CDR3 is CASSEGLLTGELFF. For the CDR3, the DNA is TGCGCCAGCAGCGAGGGACTCCTTACCGGGGAGCTGTTTTTT. Complete variable domain (other parts from reference TRBV5-1 and TRBJ2-2): KAGVTQTPRYLIKTRGQQVTLSCSPISGHRSVSWYQQTPGQGLQFLFEYFSETQRNKGNFPGRFSGRQFSNSRSEMNVSTLELGDSALYLCASSEGLLTGELFFGEGSRLTVL.

This rearrangement joins TRBV7-6 to TRBJ2-1, with TRBD1 identical over 9 bases. The CDR3 contains 14 residues. Germline CDR1 and CDR2: SGHVS and FNYEAQ. After removal of 5 bases from V and 6 bases from J, the junction contained 5 bases not matched to a gene. The CDR3 here is CASSGQTGGNEQFF. The CDR3 region has the DNA TGTGCCAGCAGCGGACAGACAGGGGGCAATGAGCAGTTCTTC.

This chain uses TRBV7-9 with TRBJ1-6; 8 nucleotides agree with TRBD1. This CDR3 has 14 residues. With 4 bases clipped from V and 10 bases from J, the junction kept 6 bases outside the gene matches. CDR1 SEHNR and CDR2 FQNEAQ come from the germline V gene (reference sequence). The CDR3 reads CASSSGQGESPLHF. The CDR3 DNA is TGTGCCAGCAGCTCCGGACAGGGAGAATCACCCCTCCACTTT.

CDR3 sequence (DNA): TGCGCCAGCAGCCCCCTTTCTTCGTCAGATGAGCAGTTCTTC. As protein: CASSPLSSSDEQFF. The chain combines TRBV5-1 with TRBJ2-1; no reliable D call. The length of the CDR3 is 14 residues. The germline V gene encodes CDR1 SGHRS and CDR2 YFSETQ. Trimming removed 4 bases from V and 8 bases from J, with 16 bases in between.

The chain links TRBV4-1 to TRBJ2-2; D call uncertain. Trimming stripped 4 bases from V and 5 bases from J, with 5 bases between. This CDR3 is 12 amino acids long. From germline, CDR1 is MGHRA and CDR2 YSYEKL. This CDR3 is CASSRGTGELFF. DNA for the CDR3: TGCGCCAGCAGCCGTGGAACCGGGGAGCTGTTTTTT.